The TCR beta chain described here comes from a study of OX40 agonist ivuxolimab in advanced cancers. Study-wide context: Dose-escalation patients' cancers were hepatocellular carcinoma, melanoma, renal cell or head and neck cancer. Overall study results and limits: There were also nonresponders showing low normalized T-cell clonal expansion.

The CDR3 spans 13 residues. V was pared by 5 bases and J by 1 base, with 9 bases between. Germline V lookup: CDR1 SGHRS, CDR2 YFSETQ. Peripheral blood came from all dose cohorts at three timepoints. Clones were sequenced by immunoSEQ multiplex PCR, and TCRdb holds only the in-frame ones, with some missing. The sample lists about 75,000 clones; about 88% were seen once. As to this clone: What it binds is unknown.

Sequencing was performed on CD4+ or CD8+ T cells sorted from blood, taken in a trial of the OX40 agonist ivuxolimab. The chain joins TRBV5-1 to TRBJ1-1; maybe TRBD1 (6 bases). This TCR derives from an adult with an advanced solid tumor such as melanoma, head and neck, liver or kidney cancer. DNA for the CDR3: TGCGCCAGCAGACCGACAGGGAACACTGAAGCTTTCTTT. It encodes CASRPTGNTEAFF.